This entry lists 9 T cell receptor beta chains sequenced from one sample in a study of cytomegalovirus exposure and HLA in healthy donors. Produced via immunoSEQ multiplex PCR; TCRdb's table is partial and in-frame only. The table records about 73,000 clones, 94% of them present only once. Sequenced input: PBMCs. These receptors all stem from a woman between 18 and 29 years old in good health and CMV-seropositive.

This chain uses TRBV11-2 with TRBJ2-2; 7 bases line up with TRBD2. Germline CDR1 reads SGHAT; CDR2 reads FQNNGV. Trimming removed 1 base from V and 6 bases from J; junction bases left unmatched: 11. The CDR3 is 17 residues long. This CDR3 is CASSLVFGGGRAGELFF. For the CDR3, the DNA is TGTGCCAGCAGCTTAGTGTTTGGCGGGGGTCGGGCCGGGGAGCTGTTTTTT.

The chain joins TRBV19 to TRBJ2-2; 8 bases are a match to TRBD2. The V gene end was trimmed by 3 bases and the J gene end by 6 bases; junction bases not matched to a gene: 15. The CDR3 runs to 18 residues. Germline CDR1 LNHDA, CDR2 SQIVND (reference sequence). The CDR3: CASSMAGGQRNLPGELFF. DNA for the CDR3: TGTGCCAGTAGTATGGCGGGAGGACAACGAAATCTACCCGGGGAGCTGTTTTTT.

This chain joins TRBV5-1 and TRBJ1-1; TRBD1 might be the D (6 bases). Germline CDR1 is SGHRS and CDR2 is YFSETQ. Trimming pared 2 bases from V and 3 bases from J, leaving 14 bases between. This CDR3 is 15 amino acids long. The CDR3 nucleotides are TGCGCCAGCAGCTTCCAGGGGAGTGGGGACACTGAAGCTTTCTTT. Its protein is CASSFQGSGDTEAFF.

The gene calls are TRBV5-5 and TRBJ2-7, with a weak D call TRBD1 (6 bases). Trimming pared 1 base from V and 5 bases from J, leaving 13 bases between. This CDR3 spans 14 amino acids. Germline CDR1 is SGHKS and CDR2 is YYEKEE (reference sequence). In nucleotides, the CDR3 is TGTGCCAGCAGCTTGTTCAGGGGTATCCACGAGCAGTACTTC. This codes for CASSLFRGIHEQYF. The whole variable domain, remainder taken from reference TRBV5-5 and TRBJ2-7, is DAGVTQSPTHLIKTRGQQVTLRCSPISGHKSVSWYQQVLGQGPQFIFQYYEKEERGRGNFPDRFSARQFPNYSSELNVNALLLGDSALYLCASSLFRGIHEQYFGPGTRLTVT.

The rearrangement joins TRBV11-3 to TRBJ2-7, with a possible D match to TRBD2 (7 bases). Trimming removed 5 bases from V and 2 bases from J, with 13 bases in between. This CDR3 comprises 14 residues. In germline, CDR1 is SGHNT, CDR2 YENEEA. The CDR3 region is CASSPGGGAYEQYF. Written as DNA, the CDR3 is TGTGCCAGCAGCCCAGGCGGGGGCGCCTACGAGCAGTACTTC.

The CDR3 DNA sequence: TGTGCCAGCAGCACGGGACAGGTTAATGAAAAACTGTTTTTT. It specifies CASSTGQVNEKLFF. The chain couples TRBV5-4 to TRBJ1-4; TRBD1 aligns across 8 bases. The V segment lost 4 bases and the J segment 4 bases; nucleotides outside the gene matches: 3. The CDR3 sequence is 14 residues long. Germline V CDR1 and CDR2: SGHNT, YYREEE (reference sequence).

V and J are TRBV6-5 and TRBJ2-2, with 7 bases matching TRBD2. Per germline, CDR1 MNHEY and CDR2 SVGAGI. V dropped 6 bases and J dropped 10; count of bases not matched to a gene: 8. The CDR3 contains 13 residues. The DNA for the CDR3 is TGTGCCAGCAGCGAGCGGGAAGGAGAGGAGCTGTTTTTT. It translates to CASSEREGEELFF.

The chain carries TRBV28 and TRBJ2-2; 10 bases fit TRBD2. CDR1 is MDHEN, CDR2 SYDVKM, per germline. This CDR3 contains 16 residues. V lost 5 bases, J lost 6 bases, and 9 bases stayed unmatched. The CDR3 sequence is CASSPDSGGFSGELFF. The CDR3 nucleotides read TGTGCCAGCAGTCCTGATAGCGGGGGGTTCTCCGGGGAGCTGTTTTTT.

In its sample, this clone was seen once. J is TRBJ2-1 and V is TRBV10-3; 7 bases fit TRBD2. The CDR3 is 19 residues long. Germline CDR1 reads ENHRY; CDR2 reads SYGVKD. J was trimmed by 5 bases and V by 1 base; bases with no gene match: 17. CDR3 loop: CAISEWETRSPRGDNEQFF. In DNA form, the CDR3 reads TGTGCCATCAGTGAGTGGGAGACTCGGAGTCCACGGGGGGACAATGAGCAGTTCTTC.